These T cell receptor beta chains were read from a single sample in a study of neurological immune-mediated disorders. TCRdb redid the calling of the 5' RACE reads with MiXCR, one entry per CDR3 protein. The data contain more than 25,000 distinct CDR3 sequences, under 25% of them seen just once; the ten biggest clones take up roughly 30%. Input material: CD4+ T cells from blood. The receptors here all came from a man aged 45-60 years with HTLV-1-associated myelopathy (HAM/TSP). Each CDR3 is given with its conserved first and last residue. D genes are given only for firm matches. Size is stated for part of the rows, as once, few or many counts, or as a class when the clone is expanded.

abundance,d_gene,v_gene,j_gene,CDR3nt,CDR3aa
many,-,TRBV12-3/TRBV12-4,TRBJ1-5,TGTGCCAGCAGTTCCAGGGGTCATAGCAATCAGCCCCAGCATTTT,CASSSRGHSNQPQHF
medium-sized,-,TRBV3-1,TRBJ1-5,TGTGCCAGCAGCAAATCAGGGACGGGCCAGCCCCAGCATTTT,CASSKSGTGQPQHF
many,-,TRBV12-3/TRBV12-4,TRBJ2-7,TGTGCCAGCAGTCCCGCAGTGCGGGGATCGGGTGAGCAGTACTTC,CASSPAVRGSGEQYF
many,-,TRBV7-2,TRBJ1-5,TGTGCCAGCAGCACAGACACCGGGGCGAGGCAGCCCCAGCATTTT,CASSTDTGARQPQHF
many,-,TRBV27,TRBJ1-5,TGTGCCAGCAGTATAAATAATCAGCCCCAGCATTTT,CASSINNQPQHF
many,-,TRBV9,TRBJ2-5,TGTGCCAGCAGCGTAGATGCGGTGAGGGGGGAGACCCAGTACTTC,CASSVDAVRGETQYF
many,-,TRBV5-1,TRBJ1-3,TGCGCCAGCAGCTCACAGGGTTCTGGAAACACCATATATTTT,CASSSQGSGNTIYF
few,-,TRBV3-1,TRBJ1-1,TGTGCCAGCAGCCTAAGGGGGTTCGGGGGGCGCGATGAAGCTTTCTTT,CASSLRGFGGRDEAFF
many,-,TRBV14,TRBJ1-3,TGTGCCAGCAGCCAACCCGGGGGCAGTTTCAGACTAAACACCATATATTTT,CASSQPGGSFRLNTIYF
-,TRBD1,TRBV10-3,TRBJ2-2,TGTGCCATCAGTCTCGGACAGGGGGACACCGGGGAGCTGTTTTTT,CAISLGQGDTGELFF
many,-,TRBV9,TRBJ1-4,TGTGCCAGCAGCGTCGGATCTCTCACTAATGAAAAACTGTTTTTT,CASSVGSLTNEKLFF
-,TRBD1,TRBV10-3,TRBJ2-1,TGTGCCATCAATACCGGGACAGGGATCAATGAGCAGTTCTTC,CAINTGTGINEQFF
many,-,TRBV20-1,TRBJ1-1,TGCAGTGCTAGTGGTGTAACAGGGTGGGGCACTGAAGCTTTCTTT,CSASGVTGWGTEAFF
many,TRBD2,TRBV20-1,TRBJ2-1,TGCAGTGCTAGAGATAGCGGGAACTACAATGAGCAGTTCTTC,CSARDSGNYNEQFF
-,-,TRBV12-3/TRBV12-4,TRBJ1-5,TGTGCCAGCAGGTTTGACCCAAACCCCAATCAGCCCCAGCATTTT,CASRFDPNPNQPQHF
many,TRBD1,TRBV5-1,TRBJ1-1,TGCGCCAGCAGCTCGGGACAGGGGGACACTGAAGCTTTCTTT,CASSSGQGDTEAFF
many,-,TRBV7-9,TRBJ1-2,TGTGCCAGCAGCCCAGGGGACCATGGCTACACCTTC,CASSPGDHGYTF
many,-,TRBV29-1,TRBJ2-3,TGCAGCGCAAGAAGGGGGAGCACAGATACGCAGTATTTT,CSARRGSTDTQYF
many,-,TRBV19,TRBJ2-5,TGTGCCAGTAGTATTTCGGGAAGGGAGACCCAGTACTTC,CASSISGRETQYF
many,TRBD1,TRBV7-6,TRBJ2-2,TGTGCCAGCAGCTCCGGACAGGGGGCGGTCGGGGAGCTGTTTTTT,CASSSGQGAVGELFF
few,TRBD1,TRBV10-3,TRBJ1-2,TGTGCCATCAGTGAGTCGGGACAGGGGCGCGACTATGGCTACACCTTC,CAISESGQGRDYGYTF
many,TRBD1,TRBV20-1,TRBJ1-5,TGCAGTGCGACCTCAGGGGGGAGCAATCAGCCCCAGCATTTT,CSATSGGSNQPQHF
many,TRBD2,TRBV20-1,TRBJ2-5,TGCAGTGCTAGTTCAGCGGGAGAGCTCGGGGAGACCCAGTACTTC,CSASSAGELGETQYF
many,-,TRBV2,TRBJ2-3,TGTGCCAGCCTGCGAGCGGGCCCTAGCACAGATACGCAGTATTTT,CASLRAGPSTDTQYF
-,-,TRBV14,TRBJ1-3,TGTGCCAGCAGCCCGACCCGCTCTGGAAACACCATATATTTT,CASSPTRSGNTIYF
once,-,TRBV20-1,TRBJ2-7,TGCAGTGCTAGAGATCAGGGGACAGAGCAGTACTTC,CSARDQGTEQYF
many,-,TRBV29-1,TRBJ1-1,TGCAGCGTTGAACCGCAGAAGAACACTGAAGCTTTCTTT,CSVEPQKNTEAFF
many,-,TRBV3-1,TRBJ2-3,TGTGCCAGCACCCGCCAGAGCACAGATACGCAGTATTTT,CASTRQSTDTQYF
many,TRBD1,TRBV5-1,TRBJ2-3,TGCGCCAGCCGACTGCAGGGGGCCACAGATACGCAGTATTTT,CASRLQGATDTQYF
few,-,TRBV18,TRBJ1-1,TGTGCCAGCTCGGGCCGACTCTCCCCAGCTTTCTTT,CASSGRLSPAFF
many,-,TRBV20-1,TRBJ2-7,TGCAGTGCAAGAGGGCGGGCACTTTCCTACGAGCAGTACTTC,CSARGRALSYEQYF
many,-,TRBV10-3,TRBJ1-1,TGTGCCATCACCCGGAGTGGCAACACTGAAGCTTTCTTT,CAITRSGNTEAFF
once,TRBD2,TRBV5-1,TRBJ2-3,TGCGCCAGCTCCTTCGGGGGGACCACAGATACGCAGTATTTT,CASSFGGTTDTQYF
many,TRBD1,TRBV5-1,TRBJ2-1,TGCGCCAGCAGCTCCCGGGACAGGAGGTACAATGAGCAGTTCTTC,CASSSRDRRYNEQFF
-,-,TRBV5-1,TRBJ2-1,TGCGCCAGCAGCTTGGCCGGGCCCGACAATGAGCAGTTCTTC,CASSLAGPDNEQFF
many,-,TRBV5-1,TRBJ2-5,TGCGCCAGCAGCTTGGCCGGGGGTCTCCAGCAAGAGACCCAGTACTTC,CASSLAGGLQQETQYF
many,-,TRBV5-1,TRBJ2-1,TGCGCCAGCAGCTTGCCGGACAATGAGCAGTTCTTC,CASSLPDNEQFF
-,TRBD1,TRBV9,TRBJ2-7,TGTGCCAGCAGCGTAGGGGACAGGACTCTATACGAGCAGTACTTC,CASSVGDRTLYEQYF
many,-,TRBV7-2,TRBJ1-5,TGTGCCAGCAGCCCCGGGGGGACAACCGGGGCGTCGCCCCAGCATTTT,CASSPGGTTGASPQHF
-,-,TRBV20-1,TRBJ1-1,TGCAGTGCTAGAGGACAGGCGGGAACTGAAGCTTTCTTT,CSARGQAGTEAFF
many,TRBD2,TRBV5-5,TRBJ2-2,TGTGCCAGCAGCTTGGGGCTAGCGGGGGGGGCAGCCGGGGAGCTGTTTTTT,CASSLGLAGGAAGELFF
many,-,TRBV5-5,TRBJ1-1,TGTGCCAGCTCATGGCTTAACGCTGAAGCTTTCTTT,CASSWLNAEAFF
-,TRBD1,TRBV27,TRBJ2-7,TGTGCCAGCAGTTTTTGGGACAGGGCCTCATACGAGAAGTACTTC,CASSFWDRASYEKYF
many,-,TRBV10-3,TRBJ2-3,TGTGCCATCGGGCAATGGGGTGATACGCAGTATTTT,CAIGQWGDTQYF
many,TRBD2,TRBV20-1,TRBJ2-3,TGCAGTGCTAGGGTGACTAGCGGGGGGGGGCGCACAGATACGCAGTATTTT,CSARVTSGGGRTDTQYF
-,-,TRBV7-2,TRBJ2-7,TGTGCCAGCAGCTTAGCTAGATACGAGCAGTACTTC,CASSLARYEQYF